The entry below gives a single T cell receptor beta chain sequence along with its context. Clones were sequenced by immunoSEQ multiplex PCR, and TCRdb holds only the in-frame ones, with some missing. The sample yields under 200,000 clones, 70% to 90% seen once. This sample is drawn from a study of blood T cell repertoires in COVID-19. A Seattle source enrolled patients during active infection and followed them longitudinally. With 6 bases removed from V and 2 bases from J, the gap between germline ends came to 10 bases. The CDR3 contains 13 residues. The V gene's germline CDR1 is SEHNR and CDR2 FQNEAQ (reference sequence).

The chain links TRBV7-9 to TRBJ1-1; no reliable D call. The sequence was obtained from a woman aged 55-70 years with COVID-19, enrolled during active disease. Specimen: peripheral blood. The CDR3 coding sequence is TGTGCCAGCAGTCAACAAGAAAACACTGAAGCTTTCTTT. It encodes CASSQQENTEAFF.